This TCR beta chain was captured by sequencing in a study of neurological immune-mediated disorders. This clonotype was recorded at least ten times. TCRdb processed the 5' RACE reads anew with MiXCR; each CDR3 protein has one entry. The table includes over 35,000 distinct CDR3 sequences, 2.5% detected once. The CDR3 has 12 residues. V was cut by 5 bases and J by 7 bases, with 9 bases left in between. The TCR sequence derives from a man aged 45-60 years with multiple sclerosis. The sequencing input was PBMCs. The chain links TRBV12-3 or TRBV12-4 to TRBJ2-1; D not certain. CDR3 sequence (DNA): TGTGCCAGCAGTGACCAGGTAAATGAGCAGTTCTTC. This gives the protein CASSDQVNEQFF.